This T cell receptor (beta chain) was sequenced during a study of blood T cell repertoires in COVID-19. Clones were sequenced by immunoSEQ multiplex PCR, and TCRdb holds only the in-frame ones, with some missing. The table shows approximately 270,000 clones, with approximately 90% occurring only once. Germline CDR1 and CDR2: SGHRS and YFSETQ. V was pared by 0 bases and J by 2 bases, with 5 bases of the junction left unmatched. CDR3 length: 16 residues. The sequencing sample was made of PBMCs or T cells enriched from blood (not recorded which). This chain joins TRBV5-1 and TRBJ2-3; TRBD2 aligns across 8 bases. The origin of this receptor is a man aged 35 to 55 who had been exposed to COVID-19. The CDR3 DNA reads TGCGCCAGCAGCTTGGAGCCTAGCGGGTCCACAGATACGCAGTATTTT. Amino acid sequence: CASSLEPSGSTDTQYF. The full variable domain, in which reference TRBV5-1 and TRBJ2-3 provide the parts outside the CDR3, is KAGVTQTPRYLIKTRGQQVTLSCSPISGHRSVSWYQQTPGQGLQFLFEYFSETQRNKGNFPGRFSGRQFSNSRSEMNVSTLELGDSALYLCASSLEPSGSTDTQYFGPGTRLTVL.